The sequence of this T cell receptor beta chain was determined in a study of cytomegalovirus exposure and HLA in healthy donors. Study-wide background: Of approximately 400 genotyped donors, roughly 80% clustered with self-reported Caucasian donors.

This clone was observed a handful of times. Trimming stripped 2 bases from V and 5 bases from J, with 7 bases between. Germline V CDR1 and CDR2: SGHAT, FQNNGV. This CDR3 spans 13 amino acids. Researchers ran the PCR with 60 Vbeta and 13 Jbeta primers. Produced via immunoSEQ multiplex PCR; TCRdb's table is partial and in-frame only. The sample includes 150,000 to 200,000 clones, 70% to 80% of them seen just once. The rearrangement joins TRBV11-2 to TRBJ2-1, with no clear D. The sequencing sample was made of PBMCs. The receptor comes from a man aged 35-49 years in good health and CMV-seronegative. CDR3 region: CASSLSTHNEQFF. The CDR3 region has the DNA TGTGCCAGCAGCTTATCCACACACAATGAGCAGTTCTTC.